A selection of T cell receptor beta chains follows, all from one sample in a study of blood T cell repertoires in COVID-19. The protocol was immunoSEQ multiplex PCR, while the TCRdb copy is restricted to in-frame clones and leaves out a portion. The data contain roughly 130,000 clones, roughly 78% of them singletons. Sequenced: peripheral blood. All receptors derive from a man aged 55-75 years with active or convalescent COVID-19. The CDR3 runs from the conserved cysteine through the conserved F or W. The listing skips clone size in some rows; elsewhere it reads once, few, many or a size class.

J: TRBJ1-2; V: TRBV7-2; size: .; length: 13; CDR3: CASSLDNNYGYTF
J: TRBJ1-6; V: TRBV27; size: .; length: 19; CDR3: CASSLRGNRPLSRGSPLHF
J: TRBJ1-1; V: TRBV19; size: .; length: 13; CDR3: CASSKNRDKEAFF
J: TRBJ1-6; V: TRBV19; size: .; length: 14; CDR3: CASSIGGWNSPLHF
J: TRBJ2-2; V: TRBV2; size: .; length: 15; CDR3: CATQAGRGGTGELFF
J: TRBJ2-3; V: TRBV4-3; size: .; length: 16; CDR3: CASSQEAGSVTDTQYF
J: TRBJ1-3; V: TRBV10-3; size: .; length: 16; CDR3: CAISGQGTNLGNTIYF
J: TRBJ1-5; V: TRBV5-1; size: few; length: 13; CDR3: CASSSGGNQPQHF
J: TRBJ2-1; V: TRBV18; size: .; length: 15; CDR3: CASSPGTGGGTEQFF
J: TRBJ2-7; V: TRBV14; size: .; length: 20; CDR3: CASSQVLKSSGRTSSYEQYF
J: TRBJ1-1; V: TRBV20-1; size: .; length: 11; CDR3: CSGTGVTEAFF
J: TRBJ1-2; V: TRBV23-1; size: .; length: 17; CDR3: CASSSDRGYTFNYGYTF
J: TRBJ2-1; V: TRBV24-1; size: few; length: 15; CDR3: CASSTSGSSYNEQFF
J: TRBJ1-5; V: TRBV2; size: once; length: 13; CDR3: CASSAEGNQPQHF
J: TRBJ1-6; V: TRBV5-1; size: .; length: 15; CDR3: CASSYRDRGDSPLHF
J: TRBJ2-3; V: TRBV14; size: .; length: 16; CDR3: CASSQDGGTGTDTQYF
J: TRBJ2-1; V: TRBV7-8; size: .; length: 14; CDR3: CASSRGSAWNEQFF
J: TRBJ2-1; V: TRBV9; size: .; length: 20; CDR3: CASTPRSAGYSERSYNEQFF
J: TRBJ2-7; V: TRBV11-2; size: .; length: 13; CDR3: CASSLDGTTRQYF
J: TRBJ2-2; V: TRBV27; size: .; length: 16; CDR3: CASSLMSRANTGELFF
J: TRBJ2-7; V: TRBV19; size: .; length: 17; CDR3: CASSERTSGSLPYEQYF
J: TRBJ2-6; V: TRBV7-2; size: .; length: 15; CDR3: CASSAGEGGANVLTF
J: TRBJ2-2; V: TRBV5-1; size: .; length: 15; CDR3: CASSLYQGATGELFF
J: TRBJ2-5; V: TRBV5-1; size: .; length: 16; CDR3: CASSLFQHSGGETQYF